These 26 T cell receptor beta chains came from one sample sequenced in a study of OX40 agonist ivuxolimab in advanced cancers. Assay used: immunoSEQ multiplex PCR; TCRdb lists only in-frame clones, some missing. The sample records around 83,000 clones, over 75% being singletons. The input for sequencing was CD4+ or CD8+ T cells sorted from blood, taken in a trial of the OX40 agonist ivuxolimab. All receptors come from an adult with an advanced solid tumor such as melanoma, head and neck, liver or kidney cancer.

This sequence joins TRBV28 and TRBJ1-2, with no clear D. CDR3 size: 13 residues. Trimming took 3 bases from V and 7 from J, leaving 12 bases between them. Germline CDR1 MDHEN, CDR2 SYDVKM. CDR3 in DNA: TGTGCCAGCAGTTTGCCACAGTTAAGTGGCTACACCTTC. As protein: CASSLPQLSGYTF.

The CDR3 nucleotides read TGTGCCAGCTCACCACCCGGGACAGGGATATCAAACACCATATATTTT. Residues: CASSPPGTGISNTIYF. This chain links TRBV18 with TRBJ1-3; TRBD1 agrees at 9 bases. J lost 6 bases, V lost 0 bases, and 6 bases had no gene match. This CDR3 has 16 residues. Germline CDR1 is KGHSH and CDR2 is LQKENI.

The CDR3: CASSFPGYEQYF. CDR3 nucleotides: TGCGCCAGCAGCTTTCCTGGGTACGAGCAGTACTTC. This chain links TRBV5-1 with TRBJ2-7; no firm D call. V shed 2 bases and J shed 4 bases, with 7 bases lying between them. The germline CDR1 and CDR2 sequences are SGHRS and YFSETQ. The length of the CDR3 is 12 residues.

This clone appeared a few times. The chain employs TRBV5-1 and TRBJ2-7; D may correspond to TRBD1 or TRBD2 (5 bases each). This CDR3 has 13 residues. The V and J ends lost 4 bases and 2 bases respectively, with 10 bases between them. The germline gives CDR1 SGHRS, CDR2 YFSETQ. CDR3 DNA: TGCGCCAGCAGCACCGGGGCCCCCTACGAGCAGTACTTC. Amino acid sequence: CASSTGAPYEQYF.

The rearrangement uses TRBV19 and TRBJ2-2; D call uncertain. V lost 1 base and J lost 1, with 7 bases in between. The germline gives CDR1 LNHDA, CDR2 SQIVND (reference sequence). This CDR3 spans 15 amino acids. The CDR3 DNA is TGTGCCAGTAGTATAGGAAAGGTGAACACCGGGGAGCTGTTTTTT. Residues: CASSIGKVNTGELFF.

The rearrangement uses TRBV5-6 and TRBJ2-1; 8 bases map to TRBD2. Germline CDR1 and CDR2: SGHDT and YYEEEE. The CDR3 sequence is 15 residues long. J lost 8 bases, V lost 8 bases, and 15 bases had no gene match. The DNA of the CDR3 is TGTGCCAGTGAAGGTTTAGCGGGGAGCCTGTATGAGCAGTTCTTC. Its translation is CASEGLAGSLYEQFF.

This chain links TRBV28 with TRBJ1-5; no definite D call. The CDR3 extends over 16 amino acids. Germline V gene sequence: CDR1 MDHEN, CDR2 SYDVKM. Between the trimmed V and J ends, which lost 6 bases and 1 base, there was a span of 16 bases. In DNA form, the CDR3 reads TGTGCCAGCAGCTTCCCCCCGCTCCCAAGCAATCAGCCCCAGCATTTT. It codes for CASSFPPLPSNQPQHF.

Concerning this clone: At one of its ends the junction is not consistent with the germline gene, which may arise from a read error. The CDR3 loop is CASSQEGGLETQYF. The CDR3 DNA reads as TGTGCTAGCAGCCAGGAAGGGGGTCTGGAGACCCAGTACTTC. The chain is built from TRBV7-7 and TRBJ2-5; tentatively, D is TRBD1 (6 bases). CDR3 length: 14 amino acids. Germline values: CDR1 SSHAT, CDR2 FNYEAQ (reference sequence). The full variable domain, rest sourced from reference TRBV7-7 and TRBJ2-5, is GAGVSQSPRYKVTKRGQDVTLRCDPISSHATLYWYQQALGQGPEFLTYFNYEAQPDKSGLPSDRFSAERPEGSISTLTIQRTEQRDSAMYRCASSQEGGLETQYFGPGTRLLVL.

This chain connects TRBV28 to TRBJ2-1; TRBD2 aligns across 9 bases. V dropped 6 bases and J dropped 8; count of bases not matched to a gene: 8. This CDR3 has 14 residues. Germline V gene data show CDR1 as MDHEN and CDR2 as SYDVKM. The CDR3 reads CASRGSGSWDEQFF. The CDR3 DNA sequence: TGTGCCAGCAGAGGTAGCGGGAGTTGGGATGAGCAGTTCTTC.

In its sample, this clone was seen a few times. The chain combines TRBV30 with TRBJ1-4, with unresolved D. Trimming pared 2 bases from V and 6 bases from J, leaving 7 bases between. This CDR3 is built from 12 residues. The V gene's germline CDR1 is GTSNPN and CDR2 SVGIG (reference sequence). The CDR3 DNA is TGTGCCTGGAGTTACGGCGATGAAAAACTGTTTTTT. Its protein is CAWSYGDEKLFF. Full variable domain (missing parts from reference TRBV30 and TRBJ1-4): SQTIHQWPATLVQPVGSPLSLECTVEGTSNPNLYWYRQAAGRGLQLLFYSVGIGQISSEVPQNLSASRPQDRQFILSSKKLLLSDSGFYLCAWSYGDEKLFFGSGTQLSVL.

The V gene is TRBV2, the J gene TRBJ2-7; 9 bases map to TRBD2. The germline CDR1 and CDR2 sequences are SNHLY and FYNNEI. The J segment lost 6 bases and the V segment lost 2 bases, leaving 8 bases of the junction unmatched. CDR3 length equals 15 residues. The CDR3 loop is CASSERTSGLGEQYF. In DNA, the CDR3 is TGTGCCAGCAGTGAAAGAACTAGCGGGCTGGGCGAGCAGTACTTC.

The chain has TRBV10-3 and TRBJ2-7; D is undetermined. CDR1 and CDR2 (germline): ENHRY, SYGVKD. The CDR3 is 13 residues long. V lost 8 bases to trimming and J lost 0 bases, with 11 bases between them. CDR3 in amino acids: CAIGREPSYEQYF. CDR3 nucleotides: TGTGCCATCGGTAGGGAACCCTCCTACGAGCAGTACTTC.

The chain carries TRBV18 and TRBJ1-4, with D perhaps matching TRBD1 (6 bases). The germline V gene encodes CDR1 KGHSH and CDR2 LQKENI. V was pared by 3 bases and J by 7 bases, with 12 bases between. The CDR3 spans 14 residues. CDR3 in amino acids: CASSPGHVREKLFF. CDR3 bases: TGTGCCAGCTCACCGGGACATGTGCGTGAAAAACTGTTTTTT.

The chain joins TRBV28 to TRBJ2-1; 9 bases line up with TRBD2. Germline-derived CDR1 and CDR2 are MDHEN and SYDVKM. The junction had 6 bases not matched to a gene; V was cut back by 7 bases and J by 2 bases. The CDR3 loop spans 15 amino acids. The CDR3: CASTSAGGAYNEQFF. The CDR3 bases are TGTGCCAGCACCTCCGCGGGAGGGGCCTACAATGAGCAGTTCTTC.

This chain links TRBV19 with TRBJ2-6, with a tentative D call TRBD2 (5 bases). V shed 1 base and J shed 1 base, with 5 bases lying between them. This CDR3 comprises 15 residues. The germline gives CDR1 LNHDA, CDR2 SQIVND (reference sequence). In DNA form, the CDR3 reads TGTGCCAGTAGTATAGGAGGGTCTGGGGCCAACGTCCTGACTTTC. Translating gives CASSIGGSGANVLTF.

V gene TRBV4-1 combines with J gene TRBJ1-1, with 10 bases lining up with TRBD1. Germline CDR1 is MGHRA and CDR2 is YSYEKL. The length of the CDR3 is 14 residues. V shed 4 bases, J shed 6 bases, and the junction held 5 bases outside the gene matches. The CDR3 DNA reads as TGCGCCAGCAGCCGATTGACAGGGGGCTCTGAAGCTTTCTTT. Translating gives CASSRLTGGSEAFF.

J is TRBJ2-7 and V is TRBV7-9, with D possibly called TRBD1 or TRBD2 (5 bases each). CDR3 length: 14 residues. V dropped 5 bases and J dropped 1 base, with 12 bases sitting between them. Germline V CDR1 and CDR2: SEHNR, FQNEAQ (reference sequence). This CDR3 is CASSARDGSYEQYF. CDR3 DNA sequence: TGTGCCAGCAGCGCCCGGGACGGATCCTACGAGCAGTACTTC.

This sequence joins TRBV28 and TRBJ1-2; 9 positions agree with TRBD1. Germline values: CDR1 MDHEN, CDR2 SYDVKM. There are 15 residues in the CDR3. The V segment lost 5 bases and the J segment 10 bases; nucleotides outside the gene matches: 14. The CDR3 loop reads CASSPAGTGTLYYTF. The CDR3 nucleotides read TGTGCCAGCAGTCCCGCCGGGACAGGGACTTTATACTACACCTTC.

The chain joins TRBV28 to TRBJ2-7; 8 nucleotides agree with TRBD1. J gave up 7 bases and V 7 bases, and 12 bases lay outside the gene matches. The CDR3 covers 14 residues. In germline, CDR1 is MDHEN, CDR2 SYDVKM. The CDR3 DNA sequence: TGTGCCAGCACCCTCCGGGACAGGACTATGGAGCAGTACTTC. This gives the protein CASTLRDRTMEQYF.

This rearrangement joins TRBV7-3 to TRBJ2-1; the match to TRBD2 covers 11 bases. The trim removed 5 bases at V and 0 bases at J, leaving 9 bases unmatched. This CDR3 spans 18 amino acids. Germline V gives CDR1 SGHTA, CDR2 FQGTGA. Here the CDR3 reads CASSPGTSGLSSYNEQFF. As DNA, the CDR3 is TGTGCCAGCAGCCCAGGGACTAGCGGTTTGAGCTCCTACAATGAGCAGTTCTTC.

V is TRBV14 and J is TRBJ1-1; no firm D call. Germline loops: CDR1 SGHDN, CDR2 FVKESK. The CDR3 runs to 13 residues. Trimming pared 4 bases from V and 5 bases from J, leaving 11 bases between. Here the CDR3 DNA reads TGTGCCAGCAGCCCAAAGGGCGGAACTGAAGCTTTCTTT. Translated, it gives CASSPKGGTEAFF. Variable domain in full (rest from reference TRBV14 and TRBJ1-1): EAGVTQFPSHSVIEKGQTVTLRCDPISGHDNLYWYRRVMGKEIKFLLHFVKESKQDESGMPNNRFLAERTGGTYSTLKVQPAELEDSGVYFCASSPKGGTEAFFGQGTRLTVV.

The genes are TRBV27 and TRBJ2-6; 7 nucleotides agree with TRBD1. This CDR3 spans 15 amino acids. Germline trimming cut 7 bases from V and 6 bases from J; bases unmatched to any gene: 9. CDR1 MNHEY and CDR2 SMNVEV come from the germline V gene (reference sequence). The DNA of the CDR3 is TGTGCCAGCAAACTAAGGGGGCCTGTGGCCAACGTCCTGACTTTC. Encoded protein: CASKLRGPVANVLTF.

The J gene is TRBJ2-7, the V gene TRBV27; D unclear. CDR1 MNHEY and CDR2 SMNVEV come from the germline V gene (reference sequence). This CDR3 comprises 11 residues. V was trimmed by 6 bases and J by 1 base, leaving 4 bases between them. CDR3 residues: CASSRSYEQYF. In DNA form, the CDR3 reads TGTGCCAGCAGCCGATCCTACGAGCAGTACTTC.

This chain uses TRBV15 with TRBJ1-2; the D is unclear. From germline, CDR1 is LNHNV and CDR2 YYDKDF (reference sequence). V gave up 8 bases and J gave up 2 bases, with 12 bases separating them. This CDR3 contains 13 residues. The CDR3 DNA sequence: TGTGCCACCCGGTCCGACCCGAACTATGGCTACACCTTC. This encodes CATRSDPNYGYTF.

This rearrangement joins TRBV6-1 to TRBJ1-5, with D possibly TRBD1 on 6 matching bases. In germline, CDR1 is MNHNS, CDR2 SASEGT. The CDR3 runs 16 residues. With 3 bases removed from V and 0 bases from J, the gap between germline ends came to 12 bases. In nucleotides, the CDR3 is TGTGCCAGCAGTGAGCCCGCAGGGGCTAGCAATCAGCCCCAGCATTTT. It codes for CASSEPAGASNQPQHF.

As for this clone: The same CDR3 can be traced to other DNA sequences in this sample. This sequence joins TRBV4-2 and TRBJ1-3; D not resolved. Between the trimmed V and J ends, which lost 0 bases and 0 bases, there was a span of 3 bases. The CDR3 length is 14 residues. CDR1 and CDR2 from the germline V gene are LGHNA and YNFKEQ. The CDR3 spells CASSQESSGNTIYF. The DNA of the CDR3 is TGTGCCAGCAGCCAAGAAAGCTCTGGAAACACCATATATTTT.